This T cell receptor (beta chain) was found in a study of blood T cells in healthy people across ages. Next came a second PCR, run for about 6 to 11 cycles, which used a sample-barcoded 5' primer along with a J-beta primer mix. TCRdb reprocessed the 5' RACE reads with MiXCR, giving one entry per CDR3 protein. The sample comprises some 900,000 distinct CDR3 sequences, roughly 52% of which are singletons, and 10% to 15% rests with the top ten. The V gene end was trimmed by 5 bases and the J gene end by 7 bases; junction bases not matched to a gene: 10. CDR3 size: 15 residues. This clonotype was sampled from a man aged 25-40 years in good health. The chain is built from TRBV12-3 or TRBV12-4 and TRBJ1-2, with 10 bases identical to TRBD1. The specimen sequenced was blood. This CDR3 is CASSRSRDRGPGYTF. The CDR3 bases are TGTGCCAGCAGTCGGTCCCGGGACAGGGGTCCTGGCTACACCTTC.